This T cell receptor beta chain was identified during a study of immune characterization of retroperitoneal liposarcoma. TCRdb re-called the PCR reads with MiXCR, one entry per CDR3 protein. The table has over 5,000 distinct CDR3 sequences, around 30% seen once; the top ten hold less than 35%. This clonotype has at least ten counts. This sequence was found in a female donor with retroperitoneal liposarcoma. Sequenced material: tumor tissue.

The CDR3 loop reads CASSPGTSGYNEQFF. The CDR3 bases are TGTGCCAGCAGTCCCGGGACTAGCGGATACAATGAGCAGTTCTTC. V and J are TRBV6-1 and TRBJ2-1; 11 nucleotides agree with TRBD2. This CDR3 has 15 residues. Unmatched junction bases numbered 4, after V lost 5 bases and J lost 4 bases. Germline CDR1 is MNHNS and CDR2 is SASEGT.